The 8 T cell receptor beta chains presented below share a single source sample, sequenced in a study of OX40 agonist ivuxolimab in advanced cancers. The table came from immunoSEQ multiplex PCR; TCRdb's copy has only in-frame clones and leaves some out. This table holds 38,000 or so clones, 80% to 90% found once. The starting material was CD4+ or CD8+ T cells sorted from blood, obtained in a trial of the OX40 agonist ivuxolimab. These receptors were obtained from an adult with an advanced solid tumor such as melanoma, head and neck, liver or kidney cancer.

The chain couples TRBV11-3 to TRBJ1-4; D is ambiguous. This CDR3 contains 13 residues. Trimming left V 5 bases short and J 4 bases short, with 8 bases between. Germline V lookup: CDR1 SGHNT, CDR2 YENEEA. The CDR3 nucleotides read TGTGCCAGCAGCACCTTCCTTAATGAAAAACTGTTTTTT. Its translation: CASSTFLNEKLFF. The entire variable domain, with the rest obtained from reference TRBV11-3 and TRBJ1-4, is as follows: EAGVVQSPRYKIIEKKQPVAFWCNPISGHNTLYWYLQNLGQGPELLIRYENEEAVDDSQLPKDRFSAERLKGVDSTLKIQPAELGDSAVYLCASSTFLNEKLFFGSGTQLSVL.

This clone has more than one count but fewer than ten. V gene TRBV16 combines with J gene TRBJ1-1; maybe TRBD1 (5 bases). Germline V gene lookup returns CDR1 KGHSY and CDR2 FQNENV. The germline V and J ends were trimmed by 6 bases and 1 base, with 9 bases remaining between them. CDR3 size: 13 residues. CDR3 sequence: CASSSTANTEAFF. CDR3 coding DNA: TGTGCCAGCAGTTCGACAGCGAACACTGAAGCTTTCTTT.

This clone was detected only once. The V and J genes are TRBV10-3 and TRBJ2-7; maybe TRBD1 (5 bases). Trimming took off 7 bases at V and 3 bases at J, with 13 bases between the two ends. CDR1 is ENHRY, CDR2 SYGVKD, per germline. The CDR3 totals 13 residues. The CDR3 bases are TGTGCCATCAACCAGGGATGGTACTACGAGCAGTACTTC. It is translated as CAINQGWYYEQYF.

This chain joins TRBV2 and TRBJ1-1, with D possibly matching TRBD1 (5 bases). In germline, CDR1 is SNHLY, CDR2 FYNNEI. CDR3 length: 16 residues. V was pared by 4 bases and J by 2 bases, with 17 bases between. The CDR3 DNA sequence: TGTGCCAGCAGTGGGGGGAACCCCAATTTTAACACTGAAGCTTTCTTT. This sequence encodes CASSGGNPNFNTEAFF.

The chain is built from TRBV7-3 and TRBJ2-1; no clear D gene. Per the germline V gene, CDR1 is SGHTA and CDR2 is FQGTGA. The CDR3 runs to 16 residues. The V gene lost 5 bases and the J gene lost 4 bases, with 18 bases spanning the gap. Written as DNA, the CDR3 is TGTGCCAGCAGCCCCCCGAGGAGCGTACCTTACAATGAGCAGTTCTTC. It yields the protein CASSPPRSVPYNEQFF.

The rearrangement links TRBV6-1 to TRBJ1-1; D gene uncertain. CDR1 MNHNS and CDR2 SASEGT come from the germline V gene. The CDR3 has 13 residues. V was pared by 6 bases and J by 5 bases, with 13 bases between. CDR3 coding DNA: TGTGCCAGCAGCCCGAATGGGCATACTGAAGCTTTCTTT. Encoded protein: CASSPNGHTEAFF.

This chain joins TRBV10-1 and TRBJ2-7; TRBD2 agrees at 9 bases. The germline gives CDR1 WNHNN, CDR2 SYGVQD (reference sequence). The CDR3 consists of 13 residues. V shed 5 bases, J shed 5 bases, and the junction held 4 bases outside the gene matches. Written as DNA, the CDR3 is TGCGCCAGCAGTCTAGCGGGAATTAACGAGCAGTACTTC. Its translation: CASSLAGINEQYF.

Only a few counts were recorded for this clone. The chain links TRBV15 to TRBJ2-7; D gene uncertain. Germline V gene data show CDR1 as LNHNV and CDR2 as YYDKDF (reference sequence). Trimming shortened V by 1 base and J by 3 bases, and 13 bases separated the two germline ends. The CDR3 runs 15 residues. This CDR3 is CATSRAEGQRYEQYF. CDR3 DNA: TGTGCCACCAGCAGAGCTGAAGGGCAGCGCTACGAGCAGTACTTC.